The 27 T cell receptor beta chains below all came from one sample that was sequenced in a study of T cell changes during pregnancy in multiple sclerosis. The method was immunoSEQ multiplex PCR; TCRdb's version includes in-frame clones alone and lacks a portion of them. The profile shows about 83,000 clones, approximately 90% of them singletons. The source material was PBMCs, sampled in the first trimester of pregnancy. Receptor source: a female donor in good health, serving as a control in a pregnancy study. Some clones in this sample may be carry-over from other donors' samples.

The chain recombines TRBV29-1 with TRBJ1-2; no clear D. V dropped 4 bases and J dropped 3 bases, with 6 bases sitting between them. This CDR3 is built from 11 residues. In germline, CDR1 is SQVTM, CDR2 ANQGSEA. CDR3 sequence reads: CSVGEDYGYTF. CDR3 coding DNA: TGCAGCGTTGGGGAGGACTATGGCTACACCTTC.

This rearrangement joins TRBV10-1 to TRBJ1-4, with D possibly being TRBD1 (6 bases). The germline gives CDR1 WNHNN, CDR2 SYGVQD (reference sequence). The CDR3 extends over 13 amino acids. Trimming stripped 2 bases from V and 7 bases from J, with 8 bases between. CDR3 DNA: TGCGCCAGCAGTGAGCAGGGGACTGAAAAACTGTTTTTT. Its translation is CASSEQGTEKLFF.

V usage is TRBV2 and J usage is TRBJ2-3; TRBD2 might be the D (6 bases). The CDR3 is 13 amino acids. Between the trimmed V and J ends, which lost 4 bases and 2 bases, there was a span of 7 bases. CDR1 is SNHLY and CDR2 is FYNNEI in the germline V gene. CDR3 amino acids: CASSGGVTDTQYF. The DNA of the CDR3 is TGTGCCAGCAGTGGGGGGGTCACAGATACGCAGTATTTT.

The chain employs TRBV19 and TRBJ1-1; 8 positions match TRBD1. The CDR3 loop spans 14 amino acids. The V segment lost 7 bases and the J segment 6 bases; nucleotides outside the gene matches: 10. Germline lookup yields CDR1 LNHDA and CDR2 SQIVND (reference sequence). In DNA form, the CDR3 reads TGTGCCAGTACCCTGACAGGGGTTCTCTCTGAAGCTTTCTTT. This gives the protein CASTLTGVLSEAFF.

The CDR3 loop reads CASSLAPIWGGRNGYTF. As DNA, the CDR3 is TGTGCCAGCAGCTTAGCGCCGATTTGGGGAGGGAGAAATGGCTACACCTTC. The V gene is TRBV7-2, the J gene TRBJ1-2; D unclear. The CDR3 runs to 17 residues. Germline loops: CDR1 SGHTA, CDR2 FQGNSA. The ends were cut back, 0 bases at V and 6 bases at J, with 20 bases in the middle.

The chain links TRBV7-9 to TRBJ2-7, with 9 positions matching TRBD2. Trimming at V came to 3 bases and at J to 7 bases, leaving 7 bases not matched to a gene. CDR3 size: 14 residues. Germline-derived CDR1 and CDR2 are SEHNR and FQNEAQ (reference sequence). The chain's CDR3 is CASSFGGRAGEQYF. Here the CDR3 DNA reads TGTGCCAGCAGCTTCGGCGGGAGGGCCGGGGAGCAGTACTTC. The complete variable domain, with remaining parts taken from reference TRBV7-9 and TRBJ2-7, reads DTGVSQNPRHKITKRGQNVTFRCDPISEHNRLYWYRQTLGQGPEFLTYFQNEAQLEKSRLLSDRFSAERPKGSFSTLEIQRTEQGDSAMYLCASSFGGRAGEQYFGPGTRLTVT.

About this clone itself: Other DNA sequences in this specimen translate into the identical CDR3. The chain links TRBV6-6 to TRBJ2-5; D may be TRBD2 (7 bases). The CDR3 has 14 amino acids. Trimming cost V 1 base and J 3 bases, with 9 bases left between them. Germline CDR1 is MNHNY and CDR2 is SVGAGI (reference sequence). CDR3 DNA: TGTGCCAGCAGTTACTGGGGGGGCAAAGAGACCCAGTACTTC. Its protein product is CASSYWGGKETQYF.

The chain recombines TRBV5-1 with TRBJ2-3; D not certain. CDR3 length equals 14 residues. V was trimmed by 0 bases and J by 0 bases, leaving 5 bases between them. In germline, CDR1 is SGHRS, CDR2 YFSETQ. This chain's CDR3 is CASSLGRSTDTQYF. As DNA, the CDR3 is TGCGCCAGCAGCTTGGGTCGGAGCACAGATACGCAGTATTTT. Filled out from reference TRBV5-1 and TRBJ2-3, the complete variable domain reads KAGVTQTPRYLIKTRGQQVTLSCSPISGHRSVSWYQQTPGQGLQFLFEYFSETQRNKGNFPGRFSGRQFSNSRSEMNVSTLELGDSALYLCASSLGRSTDTQYFGPGTRLTVL.

V is TRBV28 and J is TRBJ2-7; D possibly corresponds to TRBD1 (6 bases). Germline V lookup: CDR1 MDHEN, CDR2 SYDVKM. The CDR3 is made up of 13 amino acids. Trimming took 6 bases from V and 3 from J, leaving 12 bases between them. For the CDR3, the DNA is TGTGCCAGCAGCCCGGGACATCTCTACGAGCAGTACTTC. It translates to CASSPGHLYEQYF.

V is TRBV6-5 and J is TRBJ1-2; 10 bases are a match to TRBD1. This CDR3 region has 14 residues. The V segment lost 5 bases and the J segment 8 bases; nucleotides outside the gene matches: 8. Germline CDR1 and CDR2: MNHEY and SVGAGI. CDR3 nucleotide sequence: TGTGCCAGCAGTCCCTCGACAGGGGGCTACGGCTACACCTTC. It yields the protein CASSPSTGGYGYTF.

The chain employs TRBV15 and TRBJ2-7; 8 bases align to TRBD2. V lost 2 bases, J lost 0 bases, and 6 bases stayed unmatched. The CDR3 totals 16 residues. CDR1 and CDR2 from the germline V gene are LNHNV and YYDKDF (reference sequence). The CDR3 here is CATSRLAGSSSYEQYF. The DNA of the CDR3 is TGTGCCACCAGCAGATTAGCGGGATCAAGCTCCTACGAGCAGTACTTC.

The chain employs TRBV28 and TRBJ1-6; 7 bases map to TRBD1. The germline gives CDR1 MDHEN, CDR2 SYDVKM. V was clipped by 4 bases and J by 7 bases; unmatched bases: 10. The CDR3 loop spans 16 amino acids. The CDR3 region is CASSSSGTEVNSPLHF. CDR3 nucleotide sequence: TGTGCCAGCAGTTCCTCCGGGACAGAGGTAAATTCACCCCTCCACTTT.

This chain uses TRBV9 with TRBJ1-2; D not resolved. Germline CDR1 is SGDLS and CDR2 is YYNGEE. The CDR3 extends over 12 amino acids. V was pared by 0 bases and J by 6 bases, with 6 bases between. CDR3 amino acids: CASSVVSHGYTF. In DNA form, the CDR3 reads TGTGCCAGCAGCGTAGTATCTCATGGCTACACCTTC. The variable domain in full, completed from reference TRBV9 and TRBJ1-2, reads DSGVTQTPKHLITATGQRVTLRCSPRSGDLSVYWYQQSLDQGLQFLIQYYNGEERAKGNILERFSAQQFPDLHSELNLSSLELGDSALYFCASSVVSHGYTFGSGTRLTVV.

The chain recombines TRBV2 with TRBJ2-3, with TRBD2 as a possible D gene (6 bases). Germline CDR1 is SNHLY and CDR2 is FYNNEI. The ends were cut back, 5 bases at V and 5 bases at J, with 17 bases in the middle. This CDR3 has 15 amino acids. The CDR3: CASSLRREILDTQYF. The CDR3 coding sequence is TGTGCCAGCAGTTTAAGGAGGGAGATCCTAGATACGCAGTATTTT.

The chain joins TRBV9 to TRBJ1-3; D may be TRBD1 (6 bases). CDR3 size: 15 residues. CDR1 is SGDLS and CDR2 is YYNGEE in the germline V gene. The V end lost 0 bases, the J end lost 2 bases, and 9 bases lay between the germline ends. CDR3 protein: CASSVGDNTGNTIYF. In DNA, the CDR3 is TGTGCCAGCAGCGTAGGGGACAATACTGGAAACACCATATATTTT.

The chain couples TRBV14 to TRBJ2-5; maybe TRBD2 (5 bases). This CDR3 spans 18 amino acids. The germline V gene has CDR1 SGHDN and CDR2 FVKESK. V shed 0 bases and J shed 5 bases, with 22 bases lying between them. CDR3 DNA: TGTGCCAGCAGCCAAGAACGCGACGGATGGGCAGGAGGCGAGACCCAGTACTTC. Protein sequence: CASSQERDGWAGGETQYF.

As to this clone: A read error may produce the germline difference seen at one junction end. The chain couples TRBV11-1 to TRBJ2-1; TRBD2 matches at 8 bases. CDR3 length: 13 residues. Germline CDR1 is SGHAT and CDR2 is FQDESV (reference sequence). Here the CDR3 DNA reads TGCGATGGGGTGGCGGGAGGAAGGGATGAGCAGTTCTTC. It translates to CDGVAGGRDEQFF. The full variable domain, completed using reference TRBV11-1 and TRBJ2-1, is EAEVAQSPRYKITEKSQAVAFWCDPISGHATLYWYRQILGQGPELLVQFQDESVVDDSQLPKDRFSAERLKGVDSTLKIQPAELGDSAMYLCDGVAGGRDEQFFGPGTRLTVL.

The genes are TRBV6-5 and TRBJ1-6; TRBD1 is a possible D gene (5 bases). CDR3 length: 16 residues. Germline V gives CDR1 MNHEY, CDR2 SVGAGI. V shed 0 bases and J shed 11 bases, with 17 bases lying between them. The CDR3 loop reads CASSYSLRPLQAPLHF. The CDR3 bases are TGTGCCAGCAGTTACTCTCTCAGGCCGTTACAGGCACCCCTCCACTTT.

This clone was observed once. The gene calls are TRBV5-4 and TRBJ1-1; D gene unclear. CDR1 is SGHNT and CDR2 is YYREEE in the germline V gene (reference sequence). The CDR3 is 16 amino acids. V lost 5 bases and J lost 1, with 18 bases in between. The CDR3 region is CASRSSLSETNTEAFF. The DNA for the CDR3 is TGTGCCAGCAGATCTTCCCTGTCGGAGACGAACACTGAAGCTTTCTTT.

This rearrangement joins TRBV15 to TRBJ2-7, with 10 bases fitting TRBD1. This CDR3 region has 15 residues. Trimming removed 0 bases from V and 2 bases from J; junction bases left unmatched: 1. CDR1 and CDR2 (germline): LNHNV, YYDKDF (reference sequence). The CDR3 bases are TGTGCCACCAGCAGAGAAGGGACAGGGGCCTACGAGCAGTACTTC. It encodes CATSREGTGAYEQYF.

For the CDR3, the DNA is TGCGCCAGCAGCCGGACAGGGGGAAATGAAAAACTGTTTTTT. This gives the protein CASSRTGGNEKLFF. The J gene is TRBJ1-4, the V gene TRBV5-1; TRBD1 aligns across 10 bases. CDR3 length: 14 residues. The germline CDR1 and CDR2 sequences are SGHRS and YFSETQ. The trim removed 4 bases at V and 5 bases at J, leaving 2 bases unmatched.

This clone came up once. CDR3 residues: CASSQVWRGARGDTQYF. The CDR3 nucleotides read TGCGCCAGCAGCCAAGTTTGGCGGGGGGCGCGCGGAGATACGCAGTATTTT. This sequence joins TRBV4-1 and TRBJ2-3; 8 bases line up with TRBD2. This CDR3 region has 17 residues. From germline, CDR1 is MGHRA and CDR2 YSYEKL. J gave up 5 bases and V 1 base, and 11 bases lay outside the gene matches.

Judged by abundance, this clone is medium-sized. J is TRBJ1-2 and V is TRBV6-5; D not certain. This CDR3 has 11 amino acids. V lost 8 bases to trimming and J lost 8 bases, with 12 bases between them. Germline V CDR1 and CDR2: MNHEY, SVGAGI. The CDR3 DNA sequence: TGTGCCAGCGGAACAGCCTTAGGCTACACCTTC. It is translated as CASGTALGYTF.

This clone was picked up one time. V gene TRBV14 combines with J gene TRBJ1-2, with a tentative D call TRBD1 (6 bases). V shed 1 base and J shed 0 bases, with 6 bases lying between them. The germline gives CDR1 SGHDN, CDR2 FVKESK. This CDR3 spans 14 amino acids. DNA for the CDR3: TGTGCCAGCAGCCAAGGACAGGCTAACTATGGCTACACCTTC. This encodes CASSQGQANYGYTF. The full variable domain, its missing parts supplied by reference TRBV14 and TRBJ1-2, is EAGVTQFPSHSVIEKGQTVTLRCDPISGHDNLYWYRRVMGKEIKFLLHFVKESKQDESGMPNNRFLAERTGGTYSTLKVQPAELEDSGVYFCASSQGQANYGYTFGSGTRLTVV.

Only one count was recorded for this clone. The chain joins TRBV2 to TRBJ2-2; 8 bases fit TRBD1. CDR3 length equals 13 residues. Germline V gives CDR1 SNHLY, CDR2 FYNNEI. The junction had 3 bases not matched to a gene; V was cut back by 6 bases and J by 6 bases. The DNA of the CDR3 is TGTGCCAGCAGCGGACAGGGCGCCGGGGAGCTGTTTTTT. This translates into CASSGQGAGELFF.

This rearrangement joins TRBV30 to TRBJ2-1; TRBD2 matches 14 bases. In germline, CDR1 is GTSNPN, CDR2 SVGIG (reference sequence). The CDR3 length is 17 residues. V lost 1 base to trimming and J lost 7 bases; unmatched junction nucleotides: 9. The CDR3 DNA reads TGTGCCTGGAGTGGAGGGACTAGCGGGAGCTGGGGGAATGAGCAGTTCTTC. Residues: CAWSGGTSGSWGNEQFF.

J is TRBJ1-3 and V is TRBV27; 7 nucleotides align to TRBD1. Germline CDR1 and CDR2: MNHEY and SMNVEV (reference sequence). CDR3 length: 15 residues. V was clipped by 8 bases and J by 0 bases; unmatched bases: 7. The CDR3 spells CASVDRAFSGNTIYF. The CDR3 DNA is TGTGCCAGCGTAGACAGGGCCTTCTCTGGAAACACCATATATTTT.